What follows are 10 T cell receptor beta chains derived from one specimen sequenced in a study of cytomegalovirus exposure and HLA in healthy donors. The PCR was carried out with 60 Vbeta primers and 13 Jbeta primers. Produced via immunoSEQ multiplex PCR; TCRdb's table is partial and in-frame only. The top ten clones hold about 4% of a sample with about 120,000 clones, more than 70% of them seen once. Sequences were obtained from PBMCs. The receptors come from a man aged 25-40 years in good health and CMV-seronegative.

The J gene is TRBJ2-5, the V gene TRBV11-2; D is perhaps TRBD1 (6 bases). V was trimmed by 3 bases and J by 1 base, leaving 15 bases between them. The CDR3 has 16 amino acids. Germline loops: CDR1 SGHAT, CDR2 FQNNGV. DNA of the CDR3: TGTGCCAGCAGCTTTAACAGGGTGGGAGCCCAAGAGACCCAGTACTTC. Translation: CASSFNRVGAQETQYF. Combining the CDR3 with reference TRBV11-2 and TRBJ2-5 gives the whole variable domain EAGVAQSPRYKIIEKRQSVAFWCNPISGHATLYWYQQILGQGPKLLIQFQNNGVVDDSQLPKDRFSAERLKGVDSTLKIQPAKLEDSAVYLCASSFNRVGAQETQYFGPGTRLLVL.

The V call is TRBV4-3, the J call TRBJ1-1; D is uncertain. From germline, CDR1 is LGHNA and CDR2 YSLEER. There are 15 residues in the CDR3. With 0 bases removed from V and 4 bases from J, the gap between germline ends came to 12 bases. CDR3 in amino acids: CASSQDDQQITEAFF. CDR3 bases: TGCGCCAGCAGCCAAGATGACCAACAGATCACTGAAGCTTTCTTT.

The sample holds one count of this clone. This rearrangement joins TRBV28 to TRBJ1-1, with a tentative D call TRBD1 (5 bases). V was trimmed by 8 bases and J by 1 base, leaving 29 bases between them. Per the germline V gene, CDR1 is MDHEN and CDR2 is SYDVKM. The CDR3 sequence is 19 residues long. The CDR3 nucleotides read TGTGCCAGCCTAGACGTAAGCTGGGGCCGTCCGGATCAGAACACTGAAGCTTTCTTT. Amino acids: CASLDVSWGRPDQNTEAFF.

The chain is built from TRBV25-1 and TRBJ2-7; TRBD1 might be the D (5 bases). Germline CDR1 MGHDK, CDR2 SYGVNS. The CDR3 loop spans 14 amino acids. The V end was cut by 10 bases, the J end by 0 bases, with 16 bases between. The CDR3 region is CATTRYDSSYEQYF. The CDR3 nucleotides are TGTGCCACCACCCGATACGACAGCTCCTACGAGCAGTACTTC.

This clone was picked up one time. The genes are TRBV10-3 and TRBJ1-6, with D possibly being TRBD1 (6 bases). Trimming took 4 bases from V and 7 from J, leaving 11 bases between them. Germline values: CDR1 ENHRY, CDR2 SYGVKD. The CDR3 is made up of 14 amino acids. CDR3 in DNA: TGTGCCATCAGTGGGCTGGGGGCCAATTCACCCCTCCACTTT. It specifies CAISGLGANSPLHF.

This chain uses TRBV7-6 with TRBJ1-1, with a weak D call TRBD1 (5 bases). The V and J ends lost 11 bases and 5 bases respectively, with 12 bases between them. The germline V gene encodes CDR1 SGHVS and CDR2 FNYEAQ. This CDR3 has 11 residues. The CDR3 region has the DNA TGTGCCGTGCTGGGGGGGACTGAAGCTTTCTTT. This sequence encodes CAVLGGTEAFF.

The V and J genes are TRBV30 and TRBJ1-1; D is possibly TRBD1 (6 bases). The CDR3 contains 15 residues. Trimming pared 5 bases from V and 0 bases from J, leaving 16 bases between. The germline CDR1 and CDR2 sequences are GTSNPN and SVGIG (reference sequence). DNA for the CDR3: TGTGCCTGGGCTGGGGGCAGGACGATGAACACTGAAGCTTTCTTT. This gives the protein CAWAGGRTMNTEAFF. Full variable domain (outside the CDR3, taken from reference TRBV30 and TRBJ1-1): SQTIHQWPATLVQPVGSPLSLECTVEGTSNPNLYWYRQAAGRGLQLLFYSVGIGQISSEVPQNLSASRPQDRQFILSSKKLLLSDSGFYLCAWAGGRTMNTEAFFGQGTRLTVV.

This chain joins TRBV19 and TRBJ1-4; D gene ambiguous. The CDR3 covers 15 residues. V lost 1 base to trimming and J lost 7 bases, with 13 bases between them. CDR1 LNHDA and CDR2 SQIVND come from the germline V gene (reference sequence). The CDR3 sequence is CASSIVSGDTEKLFF. The CDR3 coding sequence is TGTGCCAGTAGTATAGTCAGTGGTGATACTGAAAAACTGTTTTTT. Full variable domain (missing parts from reference TRBV19 and TRBJ1-4): DGGITQSPKYLFRKEGQNVTLSCEQNLNHDAMYWYRQDPGQGLRLIYYSQIVNDFQKGDIAEGYSVSREKKESFPLTVTSAQKNPTAFYLCASSIVSGDTEKLFFGSGTQLSVL.

This clone has just one count. The V and J genes are TRBV19 and TRBJ2-1; D is undetermined. CDR1 LNHDA and CDR2 SQIVND come from the germline V gene (reference sequence). V gave up 3 bases and J gave up 6 bases, with 9 bases separating them. The CDR3 covers 13 residues. This chain's CDR3 is CASSITWPNEQFF. The CDR3 nucleotides read TGTGCCAGTAGTATCACCTGGCCCAATGAGCAGTTCTTC. Using reference TRBV19 and TRBJ2-1 for the parts outside the CDR3, the full variable domain is DGGITQSPKYLFRKEGQNVTLSCEQNLNHDAMYWYRQDPGQGLRLIYYSQIVNDFQKGDIAEGYSVSREKKESFPLTVTSAQKNPTAFYLCASSITWPNEQFFGPGTRLTVL.

The V gene is TRBV7-9, the J gene TRBJ2-1; a weak D match, TRBD2 (6 bases). This CDR3 spans 15 amino acids. CDR1 is SEHNR and CDR2 is FQNEAQ in the germline V gene (reference sequence). Between the trimmed V and J ends, which lost 5 bases and 2 bases, there was a span of 13 bases. DNA for the CDR3: TGTGCCAGCAGCCCCAAGGTAGCGGCCTACAATGAGCAGTTCTTC. The encoded protein is CASSPKVAAYNEQFF. The full variable domain, in which reference TRBV7-9 and TRBJ2-1 provide the parts outside the CDR3, is DTGVSQNPRHKITKRGQNVTFRCDPISEHNRLYWYRQTLGQGPEFLTYFQNEAQLEKSRLLSDRFSAERPKGSFSTLEIQRTEQGDSAMYLCASSPKVAAYNEQFFGPGTRLTVL.